A single sample gave rise to the 25 T cell receptor beta chains below, sequenced in a study of T cell responses to AZD1222 COVID-19 vaccine. Libraries were prepared by immunoSEQ multiplex PCR; TCRdb keeps only in-frame clonotypes and omits some of them. The table includes 70,000 to 95,000 clones, around 90% detected once. The sequencing here drew on peripheral blood, taken 28 days after the second AZD1222 dose. The source of these receptors is an adult who received the AZD1222 COVID-19 vaccine.

The V gene is TRBV19, the J gene TRBJ2-3; D is ambiguous. Per the germline V gene, CDR1 is LNHDA and CDR2 is SQIVND (reference sequence). The CDR3 runs 13 residues. The germline V and J ends were trimmed by 5 bases and 0 bases, with 6 bases remaining between them. The CDR3 here is CASSGLSTDTQYF. CDR3 coding DNA: TGTGCCAGTAGTGGCTTGAGCACAGATACGCAGTATTTT.

V usage is TRBV30 and J usage is TRBJ2-3, with 8 positions matching TRBD2. This CDR3 has 16 amino acids. The trim removed 6 bases at V and 4 bases at J, leaving 15 bases unmatched. Per the germline V gene, CDR1 is GTSNPN and CDR2 is SVGIG (reference sequence). CDR3 coding DNA: TGTGCCTGTGCCGATTCCGGGAGGGCCTACCCAGATACGCAGTATTTT. Its protein product is CACADSGRAYPDTQYF.

This chain links TRBV15 with TRBJ2-7; D remains unclear. This CDR3 is 11 amino acids long. CDR1 is LNHNV and CDR2 is YYDKDF in the germline V gene (reference sequence). V lost 8 bases and J lost 6, with 11 bases in between. The CDR3 DNA follows: TGTGCCACCGAAGAACTTCGCGAGCAGTACTTC. It translates to CATEELREQYF.

The chain has TRBV19 and TRBJ1-2; TRBD1 might be the D (6 bases). The germline gives CDR1 LNHDA, CDR2 SQIVND (reference sequence). The CDR3 totals 15 residues. Trimming took 1 base from V and 4 from J, leaving 13 bases between them. CDR3 loop: CASSIVPGQIYGYTF. DNA for the CDR3: TGTGCCAGTAGTATAGTCCCTGGACAGATCTATGGCTACACCTTC.

CDR3 sequence (DNA): TGTGCCAGCAGCGTAGCGGTAGCGGGAGTTAGCGACAATGAGCAGTTCTTC. Protein: CASSVAVAGVSDNEQFF. The V call is TRBV9, the J call TRBJ2-1; 9 bases line up with TRBD2. V was clipped by 0 bases and J by 5 bases; unmatched bases: 9. The CDR3 sequence is 17 residues long. Germline V gene sequence: CDR1 SGDLS, CDR2 YYNGEE.

This chain links TRBV5-1 with TRBJ2-1; possible D gene TRBD2, 6 bases. V was clipped by 2 bases and J by 6 bases, with 15 bases between them. CDR1 and CDR2 from the germline V gene are SGHRS and YFSETQ. CDR3 length equals 15 residues. This chain's CDR3 is CASSFGAGYFNEQFF. The CDR3 DNA reads as TGCGCCAGCAGCTTTGGGGCGGGGTATTTCAATGAGCAGTTCTTC.

This chain uses TRBV3-1 (or the pseudogene TRBV3-2) with TRBJ2-2; the D is unclear. This CDR3 has 13 residues. Germline CDR1 and CDR2: LGHDT and YNNKEL (reference sequence). V lost 0 bases, J lost 8 bases, and 7 bases lay in between. The CDR3 loop reads CASSQEVRGELFF. The CDR3, as DNA: TGTGCCAGCAGCCAAGAAGTAAGGGGGGAGCTGTTTTTT.

V gene TRBV11-2 combines with J gene TRBJ2-5, with 7 bases matching TRBD1. This CDR3 has 13 residues. CDR1 is SGHAT and CDR2 is FQNNGV in the germline V gene. J was trimmed by 7 bases and V by 5 bases; bases with no gene match: 7. The CDR3 bases are TGTGCCAGCAGCCTGGACAGGTCTGGGACCCAGTACTTC. Residues: CASSLDRSGTQYF.

The chain links TRBV7-3 to TRBJ1-3; D gene uncertain. The CDR3 sequence is 14 residues long. Germline CDR1 reads SGHTA; CDR2 reads FQGTGA. The ends were cut back, 6 bases at V and 0 bases at J, with 9 bases in the middle. This chain's CDR3 is CASRNPDSGNTIYF. In nucleotides, the CDR3 is TGTGCCAGCAGAAACCCCGACTCTGGAAACACCATATATTTT.

The chain is built from TRBV6-5 and TRBJ1-6; 8 nucleotides align to TRBD1. CDR3 length: 13 residues. The V and J ends lost 10 bases and 10 bases, in that order; junction bases with no gene match: 9. The germline V gene has CDR1 MNHEY and CDR2 SVGAGI. DNA for the CDR3: TGTGCCACGGCAGGGACAGGACTATCACCCCTCCACTTT. Translated, it gives CATAGTGLSPLHF.

V is TRBV5-4 and J is TRBJ2-7, with no clear D. V dropped 0 bases and J dropped 0 bases, with 10 bases sitting between them. CDR1 SGHNT and CDR2 YYREEE come from the germline V gene (reference sequence). The CDR3 consists of 15 residues. The CDR3 reads CASSLGAASSYEQYF. CDR3 nucleotide sequence: TGTGCCAGCAGCTTGGGGGCGGCAAGCTCCTACGAGCAGTACTTC.

This rearrangement joins TRBV6-5 to TRBJ2-7; D is uncertain. V lost 6 bases and J 0 bases, leaving 6 bases between the germline ends. The CDR3 totals 12 residues. Germline V gene lookup returns CDR1 MNHEY and CDR2 SVGAGI. CDR3 amino acids: CASSPPSYEQYF. CDR3 bases: TGTGCCAGCAGCCCACCCTCCTACGAGCAGTACTTC.

The genes are TRBV29-1 and TRBJ1-2; weak D call: TRBD1 (5 bases). The V gene's germline CDR1 is SQVTM and CDR2 ANQGSEA. This CDR3 region has 17 residues. V dropped 1 base and J dropped 5 bases, with 23 bases sitting between them. The CDR3 sequence: CSVEVRLHGTFSYGYTF. CDR3 sequence (DNA): TGCAGCGTTGAAGTACGGTTACACGGGACTTTTTCATATGGCTACACCTTC. Filled out from reference TRBV29-1 and TRBJ1-2, the complete variable domain reads SAVISQKPSRDICQRGTSLTIQCQVDSQVTMMFWYRQQPGQSLTLIATANQGSEATYESGFVIDKFPISRPNLTFSTLTVSNMSPEDSSIYLCSVEVRLHGTFSYGYTFGSGTRLTVV.

The rearrangement uses TRBV2 and TRBJ2-1; 8 positions agree with TRBD1. Germline V gives CDR1 SNHLY, CDR2 FYNNEI. The CDR3 is 15 amino acids. Germline trimming cut 1 base from V and 8 bases from J; bases unmatched to any gene: 7. CDR3 DNA: TGTGCCAGCAGTGAAGGGGCAGGGGGCACGGATGAGCAGTTCTTC. Amino acid sequence: CASSEGAGGTDEQFF.

V and J are TRBV5-8 and TRBJ2-1; 8 nucleotides match TRBD2. The CDR3 has 15 residues. J was trimmed by 0 bases and V by 2 bases; bases with no gene match: 1. Per germline, CDR1 SGHTS and CDR2 YDEGEE. CDR3 sequence: CASSLAGASYNEQFF. The CDR3 coding sequence is TGTGCCAGCAGCTTAGCGGGAGCCTCCTACAATGAGCAGTTCTTC.

The chain employs TRBV2 and TRBJ2-7; 7 bases agree with TRBD1. After removal of 6 bases from V and 4 bases from J, the junction contained 3 bases not matched to a gene. This CDR3 region has 12 residues. CDR1 SNHLY and CDR2 FYNNEI come from the germline V gene. The CDR3 region is CASRGQVYEQYF. CDR3 DNA: TGTGCCAGCAGAGGACAGGTTTACGAGCAGTACTTC.

The V call is TRBV27, the J call TRBJ1-5; D perhaps matches TRBD1 (5 bases). V lost 6 bases and J lost 1, with 19 bases in between. The CDR3 totals 17 residues. CDR1 and CDR2 from the germline V gene are MNHEY and SMNVEV (reference sequence). The CDR3 reads CASSNRDPRGSNQPQHF. The CDR3 bases are TGTGCCAGCAGCAACCGGGACCCTCGGGGGAGCAATCAGCCCCAGCATTTT.

Points on this clone: A junction end diverges from the germline sequence, so it may reflect a read error. The rearrangement joins TRBV2 to TRBJ1-2; 8 nucleotides align to TRBD1. The CDR3 runs 11 residues. In germline, CDR1 is SNHLY, CDR2 FYNNEI. CDR3: CANTGTGPTGW. CDR3 in DNA: TGTGCCAACACCGGGACAGGTCCAACCGGATGG.

This clone was counted a few times. This chain uses TRBV28 with TRBJ2-3; no definite D call. Germline V lookup: CDR1 MDHEN, CDR2 SYDVKM. CDR3 length equals 12 residues. Deletions cut 3 bases from V and 5 bases from J, with 6 bases between. The CDR3 DNA sequence: TGTGCCAGCAGTTTCTTTCTAGATACGCAGTATTTT. Protein sequence: CASSFFLDTQYF.

The chain employs TRBV6-2 or TRBV6-3 and TRBJ2-7; no clear D. The CDR3 length is 10 residues. Trimming stripped 6 bases from V and 5 bases from J, with 5 bases between. Germline V lookup: CDR1 MNHEY, CDR2 SVGEGT. The CDR3: CASSDNEQYF. The CDR3 DNA is TGTGCCAGCAGCGACAACGAGCAGTACTTC.

The rearrangement links TRBV5-1 to TRBJ2-7; D is uncertain. The germline gives CDR1 SGHRS, CDR2 YFSETQ. CDR3 length equals 15 residues. Trimming removed 3 bases at V and 0 bases at J, with 13 bases between. CDR3 protein: CASSSDPPSSYEQYF. CDR3 in DNA: TGCGCCAGCAGCTCCGACCCACCGAGCTCCTACGAGCAGTACTTC.

CDR3 coding DNA: TGTGCCAGCAGCGCACAGGGATCCTACGAGCAGTACTTC. It is translated as CASSAQGSYEQYF. J is TRBJ2-7 and V is TRBV12-3 or TRBV12-4; D may be TRBD1 (6 bases). The length of the CDR3 is 13 residues. Trimming removed 6 bases from V and 1 base from J, with 10 bases in between.

This chain connects TRBV5-1 to TRBJ1-5, with a tentative D call TRBD1 (6 bases). Germline CDR1 is SGHRS and CDR2 is YFSETQ. V was shortened by 4 bases and J by 7 bases, with 12 bases between the two germline ends. This CDR3 has 13 residues. CDR3 in amino acids: CASSAGTNQPQHF. CDR3 nucleotide sequence: TGCGCCAGCAGCGCCGGGACAAACCAGCCCCAGCATTTT.

In its sample, this clone was seen once. V is TRBV19 and J is TRBJ2-1, with 9 bases identical to TRBD2. Trimming removed 5 bases from V and 5 bases from J; junction bases left unmatched: 4. Germline V gene lookup returns CDR1 LNHDA and CDR2 SQIVND (reference sequence). This CDR3 has 14 amino acids. The CDR3 DNA reads TGTGCCAGTAGTGCCCCTAGCGGGAACAATGAGCAGTTCTTC. Protein product: CASSAPSGNNEQFF.

The J gene is TRBJ2-1, the V gene TRBV12-3 or TRBV12-4; 8 nucleotides agree with TRBD1. The CDR3 loop spans 13 amino acids. Unmatched junction bases numbered 5, after V lost 7 bases and J lost 6 bases. CDR3 amino acids: CASTLDRGNEQFF. Here the CDR3 DNA reads TGTGCCAGCACCCTCGACAGGGGCAATGAGCAGTTCTTC.